This T cell receptor beta chain was identified during a study of cytomegalovirus exposure and HLA in healthy donors. Study observations and caveats: More than 15,000 TCR beta sequences were associated with HLA alleles at 0.05 false discovery rate in a later analysis. High sensitivity and specificity were reportedly achieved when the classifier diagnosed cytomegalovirus status. For most TCR sequences rarity was the rule, although some public TCRs occurred in many donors.

The study ran its PCR with 60 Vbeta and 13 Jbeta primers. The table came from immunoSEQ multiplex PCR; TCRdb's copy has only in-frame clones and leaves some out. The table shows around 170,000 clones, with 76% occurring only once. Concerning this clone itself: The antigen remains unidentified.

This cohort consisted of healthy bone marrow donors. The sequence came from a woman aged 25 to 39 in good health and CMV-seropositive. Sequencing was done on a sample of PBMCs.

The CDR3 spells CASGGESSYNEQFF. The DNA of the CDR3 is TGTGCCAGCGGGGGGGAAAGCTCCTACAATGAGCAGTTCTTC. This chain joins TRBV7-2 and TRBJ2-1; 7 bases fit TRBD2. The trim removed 8 bases at V and 0 bases at J, leaving 4 bases unmatched. This CDR3 region has 14 residues. Germline V gives CDR1 SGHTA, CDR2 FQGNSA. The whole variable domain, filled in from reference TRBV7-2 and TRBJ2-1, reads GAGVSQSPSNKVTEKGKDVELRCDPISGHTALYWYRQSLGQGLEFLIYFQGNSAPDKSGLPSDRFSAERTGGSVSTLTIQRTQQEDSAVYLCASGGESSYNEQFFGPGTRLTVL.